The 18 T cell receptor beta chains below all came from one sample that was sequenced in a study of blood T cell repertoires in COVID-19. The protocol was immunoSEQ multiplex PCR, while the TCRdb copy is restricted to in-frame clones and leaves out a portion. Found here are some 260,000 clones, nearly 90% of them singletons; the top ten hold approximately 2.1%. Sequenced sample: peripheral blood. Every receptor here comes from a woman in her thirties or forties who had recovered from COVID-19.

This clone was detected once. The CDR3 coding sequence is TGCGCCAGCAGCCAAGGAAGCGGGAGCCCGCCTAGGGAGCAGTACTTC. It is translated as CASSQGSGSPPREQYF. The chain employs TRBV4-3 and TRBJ2-7; TRBD2 aligns across 8 bases. Germline CDR1 is LGHNA and CDR2 is YSLEER. With V trimmed by 1 base and J by 7 bases, 12 bases remained unmatched. This CDR3 region has 16 residues.

Details on this clone: The same CDR3 is also encoded by other DNA sequences in this sample. The chain has TRBV5-1 and TRBJ2-7; 8 bases match TRBD1. Trimming cost V 0 bases and J 2 bases; bases outside gene matches: 7. The V gene's germline CDR1 is SGHRS and CDR2 YFSETQ. The CDR3 is 16 amino acids. The CDR3: CASSLASGQGAYEQYF. Written as DNA, the CDR3 is TGCGCCAGCAGCTTGGCTTCCGGACAGGGAGCCTACGAGCAGTACTTC. The full variable domain, completed using reference TRBV5-1 and TRBJ2-7, is KAGVTQTPRYLIKTRGQQVTLSCSPISGHRSVSWYQQTPGQGLQFLFEYFSETQRNKGNFPGRFSGRQFSNSRSEMNVSTLELGDSALYLCASSLASGQGAYEQYFGPGTRLTVT.

The chain uses TRBV7-2 and TRBJ2-7, with 9 bases that match TRBD1. Germline CDR1 is SGHTA and CDR2 is FQGNSA. Trimming took 4 bases from V and 7 from J; bases not matched to a gene: 11. The CDR3 extends over 15 amino acids. CDR3 in DNA: TGTGCCAGCAGCTCCGACCGGGACAGGGCTCATGAGCAGTACTTC. It specifies CASSSDRDRAHEQYF.

The chain recombines TRBV6-5 with TRBJ1-2, with TRBD1 as a possible D gene (5 bases). V shed 2 bases and J shed 3 bases, with 7 bases lying between them. The CDR3 is 13 residues long. Germline assignment: CDR1 MNHEY and CDR2 SVGAGI. The CDR3 region has the DNA TGTGCCAGCAGTTACATAGGGGACTATGGCTACACCTTC. It is translated as CASSYIGDYGYTF.

This clone is labeled medium-sized. The genes are TRBV7-2 and TRBJ2-3; 9 bases are shared with TRBD2. The trim removed 1 base at V and 5 bases at J, leaving 4 bases unmatched. This CDR3 is built from 15 residues. Germline CDR1 is SGHTA and CDR2 is FQGNSA. The CDR3: CASSLVAGAQDTQYF. CDR3 bases: TGTGCCAGCAGCTTAGTAGCGGGGGCCCAAGATACGCAGTATTTT.

The V gene is TRBV28, the J gene TRBJ1-2; D gene ambiguous. Germline loops: CDR1 MDHEN, CDR2 SYDVKM. CDR3 size: 14 residues. The V end was cut by 4 bases, the J end by 10 bases, with 19 bases between. CDR3 in amino acids: CASSSLPLQRDYTF. CDR3 DNA sequence: TGTGCCAGCAGTTCCCTCCCCCTACAGAGGGACTACACCTTC.

The rearrangement joins TRBV5-6 to TRBJ2-7; 9 bases are shared with TRBD1. V was pared by 2 bases and J by 8 bases, with 8 bases of the junction left unmatched. Germline values: CDR1 SGHDT, CDR2 YYEEEE. The CDR3 loop spans 14 amino acids. The CDR3 is CASSFPGQGRQQYF. The DNA for the CDR3 is TGTGCCAGCAGCTTCCCGGGACAGGGTAGGCAGCAGTACTTC. Full variable domain (rest looked up from reference TRBV5-6 and TRBJ2-7): DAGVTQSPTHLIKTRGQQVTLRCSPKSGHDTVSWYQQALGQGPQFIFQYYEEEERQRGNFPDRFSGHQFPNYSSELNVNALLLGDSALYLCASSFPGQGRQQYFGPGTRLTVT.

The rearrangement uses TRBV6-2 or TRBV6-3 and TRBJ2-1; 10 nucleotides line up with TRBD2. This CDR3 spans 17 amino acids. Germline V gene sequence: CDR1 MNHEY, CDR2 SVGEGT. Trimming removed 0 bases from V and 3 bases from J; junction bases left unmatched: 5. In DNA, the CDR3 is TGTGCCAGCAGTTACTCCCCAGCGGGAGGGCTCTACAATGAGCAGTTCTTC. Amino acids: CASSYSPAGGLYNEQFF.

The V call is TRBV5-5, the J call TRBJ2-7; TRBD1 matches 7 bases. V lost 4 bases to trimming and J lost 2 bases; unmatched junction nucleotides: 12. The CDR3 totals 16 residues. Germline CDR1 and CDR2: SGHKS and YYEKEE (reference sequence). The CDR3 coding sequence is TGTGCCAGCAGCCGAAGTGGGGGACAGAACACCTACGAGCAGTACTTC. It translates to CASSRSGGQNTYEQYF.

The V call is TRBV9, the J call TRBJ2-7; maybe TRBD1 (5 bases). The CDR3 covers 15 residues. In germline, CDR1 is SGDLS, CDR2 YYNGEE. V lost 4 bases to trimming and J lost 2 bases, with 16 bases between them. The CDR3 sequence: CASSPIGDPAYEQYF. CDR3 DNA sequence: TGTGCCAGCAGCCCCATAGGGGATCCCGCCTACGAGCAGTACTTC.

The V gene is TRBV10-3, the J gene TRBJ1-2; D possibly corresponds to TRBD1 (6 bases). Germline V gene lookup returns CDR1 ENHRY and CDR2 SYGVKD. V was pared by 6 bases and J by 8 bases, with 10 bases between. CDR3 size: 11 residues. The chain's CDR3 is CAIRKTGGYTF. For the CDR3, the DNA is TGTGCCATCAGGAAAACAGGGGGCTACACCTTC.

This sequence joins TRBV18 and TRBJ1-2, with a weak D call TRBD1 (6 bases). Germline assignment: CDR1 KGHSH and CDR2 LQKENI. CDR3 size: 14 residues. The V gene lost 3 bases and the J gene lost 3 bases, with 11 bases spanning the gap. The CDR3 is CASSPGGTYYGYTF. In DNA, the CDR3 is TGTGCCAGCTCACCCGGTGGGACATACTATGGCTACACCTTC.

The gene calls are TRBV5-1 and TRBJ2-1, with TRBD1 identical over 7 bases. There are 16 residues in the CDR3. CDR1 and CDR2 from the germline V gene are SGHRS and YFSETQ. Unmatched junction bases numbered 11, after V lost 3 bases and J lost 5 bases. In DNA, the CDR3 is TGCGCCAGCAGCTCCATACAGGGGTTCAACCACAATGAGCAGTTCTTC. This translates into CASSSIQGFNHNEQFF.

This sequence joins TRBV18 and TRBJ1-6; the match to TRBD1 covers 7 bases. The V segment lost 3 bases and the J segment 7 bases; nucleotides outside the gene matches: 6. This CDR3 has 15 amino acids. Germline values: CDR1 KGHSH, CDR2 LQKENI. The DNA of the CDR3 is TGTGCCAGCTCACCCCGCGACAGGGACAATTCACCCCTCCACTTT. It encodes CASSPRDRDNSPLHF.

This chain links TRBV13 with TRBJ2-1; 7 bases agree with TRBD2. The CDR3 length is 15 residues. Germline trimming cut 0 bases from V and 6 bases from J; bases unmatched to any gene: 5. The germline V gene encodes CDR1 PRHDT and CDR2 FYEKMQ (reference sequence). The CDR3 sequence is CASSLGSGYANEQFF. The DNA of the CDR3 is TGTGCCAGCAGCTTAGGTAGCGGGTACGCCAATGAGCAGTTCTTC. Drawing the rest from reference TRBV13 and TRBJ2-1, the complete variable domain is AAGVIQSPRHLIKEKRETATLKCYPIPRHDTVYWYQQGPGQDPQFLISFYEKMQSDKGSIPDRFSAQQFSDYHSELNMSSLELGDSALYFCASSLGSGYANEQFFGPGTRLTVL.

The chain couples TRBV2 to TRBJ1-3; D gene uncertain. CDR3 length: 13 amino acids. The germline gives CDR1 SNHLY, CDR2 FYNNEI. Between the trimmed V and J ends, which lost 6 bases and 4 bases, there was a span of 10 bases. The CDR3, as DNA: TGTGCCAGCAGGGGCGACGGAGGAAACACCATATATTTT. It is translated as CASRGDGGNTIYF.

The V gene is TRBV5-4, the J gene TRBJ1-4, with D tentatively TRBD1 (6 bases). CDR1 and CDR2 (germline): SGHNT, YYREEE (reference sequence). The CDR3 runs to 16 residues. V was pared by 4 bases and J by 2 bases, with 15 bases between. CDR3 nucleotide sequence: TGTGCCAGCAGCCCCCGGGGGGGGCTCACTAATGAAAAACTGTTTTTT. Translating gives CASSPRGGLTNEKLFF.

To note about this clone: Sequence at one end of the junction differs from germline and may be a read error. V usage is TRBV5-1 and J usage is TRBJ2-5; the D is unclear. This CDR3 has 14 residues. Germline lookup yields CDR1 SGHRS and CDR2 YFSETQ. CDR3 protein: CASSPRSGQESQYF. The CDR3 region has the DNA TGCGCCAGCAGCCCCCGGTCAGGTCAAGAGTCCCAGTACTTC.